This T cell receptor beta chain appears in the sequencing data of a study of T cells in Graves' hyperthyroidism and ophthalmopathy. Deletions cut 5 bases from V and 5 bases from J, with 18 bases between. The CDR3 sequence is 15 residues long. Uncontrolled infection, other autoimmune disease, pregnancy or lactation excluded patients. Amplified regions were TCR beta CDR3 sequences from RNA transcripts. First-round RT-PCR with HTBI primers amplified the TCR CDR3 region. TCRdb re-derived calls from the multiplex PCR reads in MiXCR, one entry per CDR3 protein. Seen here are 500,000 to 800,000 distinct CDR3 sequences, nearly 45% observed once, and the top ten hold under 8%.

Material for sequencing was peripheral blood or thyroid tissue (not recorded which). This clonotype originated in an adult man with Graves' disease, either hyperthyroidism or ophthalmopathy (not recorded which). The chain is built from TRBV12-3 or TRBV12-4 and TRBJ2-5, with D perhaps matching TRBD2 (6 bases). Here the CDR3 reads CASSENSGRGETQYF. The CDR3 DNA reads TGTGCCAGCAGTGAAAATAGCGGCAGAGGGGAGACCCAGTACTTC.